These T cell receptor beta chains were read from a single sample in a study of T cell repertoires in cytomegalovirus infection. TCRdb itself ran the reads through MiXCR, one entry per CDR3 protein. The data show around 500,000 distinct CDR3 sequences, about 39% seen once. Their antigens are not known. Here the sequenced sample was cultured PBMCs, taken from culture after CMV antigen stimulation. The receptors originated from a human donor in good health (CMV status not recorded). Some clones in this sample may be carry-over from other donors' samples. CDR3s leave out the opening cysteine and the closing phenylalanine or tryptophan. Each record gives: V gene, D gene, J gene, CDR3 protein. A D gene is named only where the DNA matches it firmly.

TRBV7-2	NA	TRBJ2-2	ASSFVVFVTGELF
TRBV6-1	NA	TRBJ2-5	ASSEGQRRDLVIYGLWKTQY
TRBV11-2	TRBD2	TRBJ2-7	ASRGLAGVRSYEQY
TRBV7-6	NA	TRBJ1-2	ASSLGRGSYGYT
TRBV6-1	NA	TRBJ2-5	ASIYPGHQETQY
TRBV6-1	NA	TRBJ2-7	ASSARAPLYEQY
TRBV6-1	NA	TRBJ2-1	ASKGWGGEYNEQF
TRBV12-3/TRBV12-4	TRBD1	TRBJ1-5	ASSVSGQGVLSNQPQH
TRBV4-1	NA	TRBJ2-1	ASSQRIFVNEQF
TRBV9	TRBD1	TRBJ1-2	ASSLYSGTGGRYGYT
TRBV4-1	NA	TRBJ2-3	ASSQEWGPYTQY
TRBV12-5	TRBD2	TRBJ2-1	ASGTPAGGSVNEQF
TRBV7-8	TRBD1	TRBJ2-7	ASSLVSGQVKPYEQY
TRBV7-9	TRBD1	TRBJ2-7	ASSVGQGSTYEQY
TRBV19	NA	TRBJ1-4	ATRSGEKLF
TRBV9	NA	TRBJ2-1	ASSVSWAGSYNEQF
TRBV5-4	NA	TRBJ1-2	ASGRDLYGYT
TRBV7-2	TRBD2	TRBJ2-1	ASSPGLAGGPSYNEQF
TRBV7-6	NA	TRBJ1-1	ASSLEALNTEAF
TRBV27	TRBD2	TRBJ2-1	ASKGLGYNEQF
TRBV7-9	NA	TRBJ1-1	ASSPFSDGTEAF
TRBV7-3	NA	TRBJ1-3	ASSYTVASGNTIY
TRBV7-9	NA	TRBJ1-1	ASSPRGPGTEAF
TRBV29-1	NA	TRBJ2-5	SVGYGALRTQY
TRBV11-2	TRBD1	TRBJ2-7	ASSSLRDRGLYEQY
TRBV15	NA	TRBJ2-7	ATSRDTGPQY
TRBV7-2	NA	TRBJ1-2	ASSPQQGYGYT
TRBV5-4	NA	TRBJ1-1	ASTEIGVQEAF
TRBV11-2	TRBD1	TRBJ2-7	ASIPPGQGVGEQY
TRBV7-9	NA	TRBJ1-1	ASSLGMGRGTEAF
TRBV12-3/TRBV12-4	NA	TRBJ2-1	ASSSRSDNEQF
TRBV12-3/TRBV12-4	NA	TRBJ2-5	ASSSGRGRGETQY
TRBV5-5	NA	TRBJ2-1	ASSLGRLVNEQF
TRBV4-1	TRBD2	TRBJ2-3	ASSQTIAGGPADTQY
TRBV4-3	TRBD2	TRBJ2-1	ASSQSARDYYNEQF
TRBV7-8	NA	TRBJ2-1	ASSIFYNEQF
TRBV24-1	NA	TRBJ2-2	ATSDPTATGELF
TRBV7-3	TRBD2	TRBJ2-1	ASRHLTLSGGPNNEQF
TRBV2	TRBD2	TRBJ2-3	ASRNSGLAGATYTDTQY
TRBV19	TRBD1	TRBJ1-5	ASRRTGGIQPQH
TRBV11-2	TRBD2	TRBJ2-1	ASSLDPGLAGEQF
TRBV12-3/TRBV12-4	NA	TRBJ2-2	ASSTQSQVYTGELF
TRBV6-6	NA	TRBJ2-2	ASSSTGISGELF
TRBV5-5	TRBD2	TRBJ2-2	ASSTTLLAGETGELF